These T cell receptor beta chains were read from a single sample in a study of cytomegalovirus exposure and HLA in healthy donors. This table comes from immunoSEQ multiplex PCR, and its TCRdb copy is limited to in-frame clones, with some not included. This table has about 160,000 clones, about 83% appearing once. Sequenced: PBMCs. The receptors were sampled from a woman aged 25 to 45 in good health and CMV-seronegative. CDR3s include the opening cysteine and the closing phenylalanine or tryptophan. D genes are given only for firm matches. The size entry is marked missing in some rows and otherwise reads once, few, many or a size class.

j_call: TRBJ2-7
clone_size: -
d_call: TRBD1
v_call: TRBV4-3
cdr3_aa: CASSRSGTGVYEQYF
cdr3_nt: TGCGCCAGCAGCCGATCCGGGACAGGGGTATACGAGCAGTACTTC

j_call: TRBJ2-5
clone_size: once
d_call: -
v_call: TRBV6-5
cdr3_aa: CASGVAGTQYF
cdr3_nt: TGTGCCAGCGGGGTCGCGGGGACCCAGTACTTC

j_call: TRBJ1-2
clone_size: -
d_call: -
v_call: TRBV30
cdr3_aa: CAWSGQGRLGYTF
cdr3_nt: TGTGCCTGGAGTGGTCAGGGGCGGCTCGGCTACACCTTC

j_call: TRBJ2-1
clone_size: -
d_call: TRBD2
v_call: TRBV5-3
cdr3_aa: CARSVGTSGGEKSNEQFF
cdr3_nt: TGTGCCAGAAGCGTAGGGACTAGCGGGGGGGAAAAGAGCAATGAGCAGTTCTTC

j_call: TRBJ1-5
clone_size: -
d_call: -
v_call: TRBV5-1
cdr3_aa: CASLHPQGPKAQHF
cdr3_nt: TGCGCCAGCCTCCATCCGCAGGGTCCCAAAGCCCAGCATTTT

j_call: TRBJ2-1
clone_size: few
d_call: TRBD1
v_call: TRBV10-3
cdr3_aa: CAISDPRTGGYSYNEQFF
cdr3_nt: TGTGCCATCAGTGACCCGCGGACAGGGGGATACTCCTACAATGAGCAGTTCTTC

j_call: TRBJ1-1
clone_size: -
d_call: TRBD1
v_call: TRBV7-2
cdr3_aa: CASSLPPDRGGSEAFF
cdr3_nt: TGTGCCAGCAGCTTACCCCCCGACAGGGGAGGATCGGAAGCTTTCTTT

j_call: TRBJ1-2
clone_size: -
d_call: -
v_call: TRBV21-1
cdr3_aa: CAMDSDGYTF
cdr3_nt: TGTGCCATGGACAGCGATGGCTACACCTTC

j_call: TRBJ2-7
clone_size: -
d_call: TRBD1
v_call: TRBV4-2
cdr3_aa: CASSPKLLGQGAREQYF
cdr3_nt: TGTGCCAGCAGCCCAAAGCTTCTGGGGCAGGGGGCGCGGGAGCAGTACTTC

j_call: TRBJ2-5
clone_size: -
d_call: TRBD2
v_call: TRBV9
cdr3_aa: CASSPGGTSGGWRETQYF
cdr3_nt: TGTGCCAGCAGCCCTGGGGGGACTAGCGGGGGATGGCGAGAGACCCAGTACTTC

j_call: TRBJ2-7
clone_size: -
d_call: TRBD1
v_call: TRBV5-1
cdr3_aa: CASSKDRGVSEQYF
cdr3_nt: TGCGCCAGCAGTAAGGACAGGGGCGTAAGCGAGCAGTACTTC

j_call: TRBJ2-7
clone_size: few
d_call: -
v_call: TRBV19
cdr3_aa: CATGPGFEEQYF
cdr3_nt: TGTGCCACCGGCCCGGGTTTCGAAGAGCAGTACTTC

j_call: TRBJ2-1
clone_size: -
d_call: -
v_call: TRBV14
cdr3_aa: CASSRLDDNEQFF
cdr3_nt: TGTGCCAGCAGCCGGCTAGATGACAATGAGCAGTTCTTC

j_call: TRBJ1-3
clone_size: -
d_call: -
v_call: TRBV15
cdr3_aa: CATSREGDSGNTIYF
cdr3_nt: TGTGCCACCAGCAGAGAGGGAGACTCTGGAAACACCATATATTTT

j_call: TRBJ2-1
clone_size: -
d_call: TRBD1
v_call: TRBV30
cdr3_aa: CAWSVRSRTGSYNEQFF
cdr3_nt: TGTGCCTGGAGTGTGCGTTCCCGGACAGGCAGCTACAATGAGCAGTTCTTC

j_call: TRBJ2-1
clone_size: -
d_call: TRBD2
v_call: TRBV19
cdr3_aa: CASMPSGRANSYNEQFF
cdr3_nt: TGTGCCAGTATGCCCAGCGGGAGGGCCAACTCCTACAATGAGCAGTTCTTC